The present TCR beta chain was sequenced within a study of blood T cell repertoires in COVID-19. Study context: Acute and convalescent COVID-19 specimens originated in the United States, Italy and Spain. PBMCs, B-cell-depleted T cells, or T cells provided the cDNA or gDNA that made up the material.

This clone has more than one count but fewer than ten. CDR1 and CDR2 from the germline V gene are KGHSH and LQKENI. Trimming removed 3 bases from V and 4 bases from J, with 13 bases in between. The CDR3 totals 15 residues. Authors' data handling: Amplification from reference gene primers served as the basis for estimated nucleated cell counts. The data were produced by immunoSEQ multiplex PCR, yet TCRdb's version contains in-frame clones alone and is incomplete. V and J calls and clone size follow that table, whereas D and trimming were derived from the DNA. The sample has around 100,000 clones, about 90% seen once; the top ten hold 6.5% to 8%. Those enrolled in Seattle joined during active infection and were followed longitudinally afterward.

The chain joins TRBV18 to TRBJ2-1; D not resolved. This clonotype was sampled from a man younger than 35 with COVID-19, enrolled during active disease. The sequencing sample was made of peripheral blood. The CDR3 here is CASSPLDNQYNEQFF. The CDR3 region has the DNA TGTGCCAGCTCACCTTTAGACAACCAGTACAATGAGCAGTTCTTC.